This T cell receptor beta chain was captured in a study of T cells after posttransplantation cyclophosphamide. Control samples came 1 year after myeloablative marrow transplants with methotrexate plus calcineurin inhibitor. Germline values: CDR1 LNHDA, CDR2 SQIVND (reference sequence). CDR3 size: 13 residues. J gave up 5 bases and V 2 bases, and 3 bases lay outside the gene matches. Assay used: immunoSEQ multiplex PCR; TCRdb lists only in-frame clones, some missing. The table has about 9,100 clones, roughly 90% seen once. The receptor was isolated from a male patient between 25 and 39 years old who received an allogeneic stem cell transplant from an unrelated donor, was CMV-positive, and had no GVHD. Some of the T cells may derive from the graft donor. The rearrangement uses TRBV19 and TRBJ2-7; 7 bases align to TRBD2. The specimen comprised PBMCs, sampled after an allogeneic stem cell transplant with a calcineurin inhibitor and methotrexate. CDR3 DNA sequence: TGTGCCAGTAGTATAATGGGGGGGAACGAGCAGTACTTC. Residues: CASSIMGGNEQYF.